This T cell receptor beta chain stems from a study of shared clonotypes between healthy human individuals. Selected positively for CCR7 and CD45RO-negative, naive CD8 cells excluded terminally differentiated effector memory CD45RA+ cells. Findings and limits, study-wide: Non-shared clonotypes displayed generation probabilities falling below those of clonotypes present in all four donors.

The CDR3 is 15 residues long. Germline V gives CDR1 LGHNA, CDR2 YSLEER. V lost 1 base and J lost 6, with 13 bases in between. Remarks on this clone: Its antigen is unknown.

Assay used: immunoSEQ multiplex PCR; TCRdb lists only in-frame clones, some missing. The table has some 2 million clones, roughly 94% seen once. The sequencing input was naive CD8+ T cells sorted from blood. This chain uses TRBV4-3 with TRBJ2-1; TRBD1 is a possible D gene (7 bases). The sequence derives from a man aged 18 to 30 in good health. The CDR3 bases are TGCGCCAGCAGCCAAGTGGAGGGGGCCTTCAATGAGCAGTTCTTC. It encodes CASSQVEGAFNEQFF.